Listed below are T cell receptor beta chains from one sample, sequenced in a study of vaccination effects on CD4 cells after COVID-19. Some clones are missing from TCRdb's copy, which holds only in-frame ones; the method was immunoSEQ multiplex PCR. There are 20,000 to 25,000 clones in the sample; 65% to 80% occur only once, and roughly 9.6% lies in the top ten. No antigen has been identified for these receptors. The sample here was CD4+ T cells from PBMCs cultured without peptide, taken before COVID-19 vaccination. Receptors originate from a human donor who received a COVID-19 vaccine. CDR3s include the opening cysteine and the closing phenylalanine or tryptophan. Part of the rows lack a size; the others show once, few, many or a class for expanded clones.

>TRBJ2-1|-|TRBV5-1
CASTQAGGSYNEQFF
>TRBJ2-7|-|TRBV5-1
CASSVTGTYEQYF
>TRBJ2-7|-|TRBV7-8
CASSLVRGGGEQYF
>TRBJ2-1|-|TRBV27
CASSRRPAGQGYNEQFF
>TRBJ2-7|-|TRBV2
CASSDSSPYEQYF
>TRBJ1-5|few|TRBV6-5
CASSFGRGVGPQHF
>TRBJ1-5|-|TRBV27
CASSLRTDQPQHF
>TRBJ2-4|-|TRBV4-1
CASSQLQLVIAKNIQYF
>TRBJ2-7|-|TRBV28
CASSLSGTGAYEQYF
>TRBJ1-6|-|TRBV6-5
CASTLRRGSNSPLHF
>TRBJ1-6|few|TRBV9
CASSGRDRDNSPLHF
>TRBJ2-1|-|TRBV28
CASSLLRTGGYNEQFF
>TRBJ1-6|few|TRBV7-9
CASQTGIYSPLHF
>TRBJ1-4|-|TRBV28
CASSLGGTTNEKLFF
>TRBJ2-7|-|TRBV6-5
CASRRTGSYEQYF
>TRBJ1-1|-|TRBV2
CASSEAGNTEAFF
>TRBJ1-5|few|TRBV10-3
CAISVGGVYQPQHF
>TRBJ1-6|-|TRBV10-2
CASSGRIGDNSPLHF
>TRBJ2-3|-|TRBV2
CASSGISTDTQYF
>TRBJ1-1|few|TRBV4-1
CASSQDDWDSGAVNTEAFF
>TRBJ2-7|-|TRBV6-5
CASRQTVFSLYEQYF
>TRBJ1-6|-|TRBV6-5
CASSVLQGPNSPLHF
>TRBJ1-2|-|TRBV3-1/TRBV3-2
CASSPRQGVKYGYTF
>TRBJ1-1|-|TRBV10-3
CAISESPATLFF
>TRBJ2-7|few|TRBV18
CASSSGQGTYEQYF
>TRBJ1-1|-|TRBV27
CASSLSGTEAFF
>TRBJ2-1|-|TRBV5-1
CASSPGTSNYNEQFF
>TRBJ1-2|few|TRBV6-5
CASIGYGYTF
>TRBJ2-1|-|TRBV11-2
CASSVEPNKYNEQFF
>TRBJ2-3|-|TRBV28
CASSLPLAGTDTQYF
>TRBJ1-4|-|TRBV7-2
CASSLVFDGTEKLFF
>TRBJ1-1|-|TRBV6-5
CASSRGPNTEAFF
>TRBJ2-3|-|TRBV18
CASSLISGASTDTQYF
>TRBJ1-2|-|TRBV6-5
CASSYGTNYGYTF
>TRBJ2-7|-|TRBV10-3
CAISESPGREQYF
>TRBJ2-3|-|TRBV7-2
CASIGTSGGPGRDTQYF
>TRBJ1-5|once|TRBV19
CASSITGERGNQPQHF